What follows are 4 T cell receptor beta chains derived from one specimen sequenced in a study of CD8 T cells in cerebrospinal fluid in Alzheimer's disease. TCRdb reworked the 10x single-cell sequencing reads into one entry per CDR3 protein, no DNA. The repertoire table contains several hundred distinct CDR3 sequences. Input material: cerebrospinal fluid. Source of these receptors: a human donor with Parkinson's disease.

This clonotype ranks as large in terms of frequency. V is TRBV5-1 and J is TRBJ2-3; the D call of TRBD2 rests on TCRdb alone, since no DNA is present to check it. Germline assignment: CDR1 SGHRS and CDR2 YFSETQ. CDR3 size: 16 residues. CDR3 protein: CASSLARAGEADTQYF.

This clonotype is deemed large (0.1 to 1%) by its frequency. The chain joins TRBV7-6 to TRBJ1-1; the D gene TCRdb calls, TRBD1, cannot be checked with no DNA. The germline CDR1 and CDR2 sequences are SGHVS and FNYEAQ. This CDR3 comprises 16 residues. The CDR3 loop is CASSSRDRGRRGEAFF.

This clonotype is medium-sized (0.01 to 0.1%) by frequency. The chain carries TRBV9 and TRBJ1-4; TCRdb's assignment of TRBD1 cannot be checked, as there is no DNA. Germline V gene lookup returns CDR1 SGDLS and CDR2 YYNGEE. The length of the CDR3 is 18 residues. The CDR3: CASSAGSGTGGTNEKLFF.

This clonotype is identified as large from frequency. CDR3: CASSFLPGDIQYF. The chain combines TRBV7-2 with TRBJ2-4. The CDR3 totals 13 residues. Germline V gene sequence: CDR1 SGHTA, CDR2 FQGNSA. Combining the CDR3 with reference TRBV7-2 and TRBJ2-4 gives the whole variable domain GAGVSQSPSNKVTEKGKDVELRCDPISGHTALYWYRQSLGQGLEFLIYFQGNSAPDKSGLPSDRFSAERTGGSVSTLTIQRTQQEDSAVYLCASSFLPGDIQYFGAGTRLSVL.